This TCR beta chain emerged from a study of post-analysis software for immune sequencing data (dated by TCRdb to the mid-2010s). For the wider study: Relapsing-remitting, secondary progressive and progressive-relapsing multiple sclerosis were recorded as disease courses, and subtype annotation was lacking for some patients. The patient repertoires were set against 10 or so previously published healthy control repertoires from donors whose ages ranged from roughly 6 to 25 years. A subset of samples was prepared in parallel using single-end sample barcoding, then pooled and co-amplified after Illumina adapter ligation. The study at large found these results: Strong co-clustering of samples prepared in the same batch was shown by direct clustering with F measure, prompting a batch-effect correction. The control group was slightly older than the multiple sclerosis patient group. Significantly lower normalized Chao1 diversity was found in multiple sclerosis patients than in controls, suggesting substantial peripheral T-cell clonal expansion.

To demonstrate the VDJtools post-analysis software, the study profiled TCR beta repertoires from the peripheral blood of under 15 young patients with multiple sclerosis. The patients with multiple sclerosis were children and adolescents between roughly 6 and 17 years of age. Library method: PCR. The reads were generated on an Illumina HiSeq 2500. To reduce PCR and sequencing biases, unique molecular identifiers were incorporated into the TCR beta cDNA libraries. Some 500,000 cDNA molecules were obtained for every 1 to 10 million input T cells, so each molecule roughly corresponded to one T cell. Patient libraries were prepared and sequenced with the same protocol used for the earlier healthy control dataset. Within a given batch, samples were prepared together, multiplexed and sequenced on the same HiSeq lane. Under the source paper's analysis protocol: Raw barcoded reads were processed with MIGEC, discarding single-read molecular identifier groups before consensus assembly and CDR3 extraction. Clonotype tables were post-analysed with VDJtools, normalizing diversity by down-sampling all datasets to the smallest sample size. To correct batch-related cross-sample contamination, repertoire overlap clustering matched CDR3 amino acid sequences but not nucleotide sequences. The raw public reads went through TCRdb reprocessing: fastp at Q25, MiXCR clone calling, in-frame beta chains kept. Under each unique CDR3 protein, matching rows form one entry showing the most common genes and DNA. These V and J calls originate from TCRdb's pipeline instead of the authors' own analysis. The sample data list roughly 600,000 distinct CDR3 sequences, and around 40% of these were observed just once. Around 1.7% of the sample rests with the top ten.

Concerning this clonotype: This clone's antigen is unknown. No base-level quality is on record; no much larger clone is a single base apart.

The TCR comes from a girl aged 5-17 years with multiple sclerosis. Sequences were obtained from blood.

The DNA sequence follows: TGTGCCAGCAGTTACCGGAGCGGGGATTCAAAGGGTCTAGCCAAAAACATTCAGTACTTC. The encoded protein is CASSYRSGDSKGLAKNIQYF. The chain is made from TRBV6-5 and TRBJ2-4; 7 nucleotides in the junction match TRBD2. The CDR3 spans 20 residues, from the cysteine through the phenylalanine. Solely the CDR3 DNA is kept, with 60 bases framed from the first base. The germline V end is reduced by 2 bases and the J end by 0 bases; junction bases left unmatched: 16. CDR1 and CDR2 are read off the germline V gene as MNHEY and SVGAGI.